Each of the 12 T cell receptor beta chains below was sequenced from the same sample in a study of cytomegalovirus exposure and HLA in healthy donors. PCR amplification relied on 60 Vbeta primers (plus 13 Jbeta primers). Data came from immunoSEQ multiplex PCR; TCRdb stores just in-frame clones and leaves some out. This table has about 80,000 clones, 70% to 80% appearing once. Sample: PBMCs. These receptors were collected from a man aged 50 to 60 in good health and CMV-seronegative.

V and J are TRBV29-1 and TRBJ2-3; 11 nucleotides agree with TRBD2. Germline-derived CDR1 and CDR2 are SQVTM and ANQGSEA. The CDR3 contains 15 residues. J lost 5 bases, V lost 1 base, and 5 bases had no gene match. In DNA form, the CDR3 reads TGCAGCGTTGAAGGTAGCGGGGGGGCGTTAGATACGCAGTATTTT. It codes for CSVEGSGGALDTQYF.

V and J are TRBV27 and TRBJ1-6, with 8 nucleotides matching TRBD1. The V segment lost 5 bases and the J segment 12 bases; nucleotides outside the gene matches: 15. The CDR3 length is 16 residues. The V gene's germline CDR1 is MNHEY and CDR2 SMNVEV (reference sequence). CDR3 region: CASSDGQGRKGGPLHF. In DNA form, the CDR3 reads TGTGCCAGCAGTGACGGACAGGGAAGGAAAGGTGGACCCCTCCACTTT.

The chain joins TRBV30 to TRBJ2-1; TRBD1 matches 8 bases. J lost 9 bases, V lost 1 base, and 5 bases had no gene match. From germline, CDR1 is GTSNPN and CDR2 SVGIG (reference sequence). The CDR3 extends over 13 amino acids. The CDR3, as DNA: TGTGCCTGGAGTGAACAGGGGGTCGGTGAGCAGTTCTTC. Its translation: CAWSEQGVGEQFF. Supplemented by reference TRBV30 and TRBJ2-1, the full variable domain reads SQTIHQWPATLVQPVGSPLSLECTVEGTSNPNLYWYRQAAGRGLQLLFYSVGIGQISSEVPQNLSASRPQDRQFILSSKKLLLSDSGFYLCAWSEQGVGEQFFGPGTRLTVL.

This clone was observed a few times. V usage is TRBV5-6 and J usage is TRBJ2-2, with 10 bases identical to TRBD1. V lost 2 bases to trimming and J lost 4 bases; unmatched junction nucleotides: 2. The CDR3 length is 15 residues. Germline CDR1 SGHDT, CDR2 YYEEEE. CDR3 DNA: TGTGCCAGCAGCTTCCGGGACAGGGGCACCGGGGAGCTGTTTTTT. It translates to CASSFRDRGTGELFF.

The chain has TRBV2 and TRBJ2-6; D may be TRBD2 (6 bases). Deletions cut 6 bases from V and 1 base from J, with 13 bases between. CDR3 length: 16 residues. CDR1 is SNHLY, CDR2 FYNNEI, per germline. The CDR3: CASRAGLLSGANVLTF. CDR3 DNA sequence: TGTGCCAGCAGGGCGGGACTCTTGTCTGGGGCCAACGTCCTGACTTTC.

As DNA, the CDR3 is TGCGCCAGCAGCCAAGAGACAGGGAGTTATGGCTACACCTTC. Amino acid sequence: CASSQETGSYGYTF. The V and J genes are TRBV4-3 and TRBJ1-2, with 7 bases lining up with TRBD1. Germline V gives CDR1 LGHNA, CDR2 YSLEER. Trimming took 0 bases from V and 5 from J; bases not matched to a gene: 3. This CDR3 is built from 14 residues.

In nucleotides, the CDR3 is TGCGCCAGCAGTGGGAGACAGGGCGCAAATGAAAAACTGTTTTTT. Protein product: CASSGRQGANEKLFF. This sequence joins TRBV5-1 and TRBJ1-4; 7 bases align to TRBD1. Germline V gene data show CDR1 as SGHRS and CDR2 as YFSETQ. This CDR3 has 15 residues. V lost 5 bases to trimming and J lost 5 bases; unmatched junction nucleotides: 9.

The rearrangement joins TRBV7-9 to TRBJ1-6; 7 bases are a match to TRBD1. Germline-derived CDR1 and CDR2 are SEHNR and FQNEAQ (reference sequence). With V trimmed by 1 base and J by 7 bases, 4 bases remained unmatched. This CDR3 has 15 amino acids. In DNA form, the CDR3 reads TGTGCCAGCAGCTTAGTACAGGGGTACAATTCACCCCTCCACTTT. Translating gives CASSLVQGYNSPLHF.

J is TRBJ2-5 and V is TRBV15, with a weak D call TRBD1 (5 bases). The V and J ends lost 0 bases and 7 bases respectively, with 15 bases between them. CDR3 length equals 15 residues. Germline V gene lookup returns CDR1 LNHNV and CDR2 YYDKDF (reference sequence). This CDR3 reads CATSRDGRGPRTQYF. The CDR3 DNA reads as TGTGCCACCAGCAGAGATGGTAGGGGCCCGAGGACCCAGTACTTC.

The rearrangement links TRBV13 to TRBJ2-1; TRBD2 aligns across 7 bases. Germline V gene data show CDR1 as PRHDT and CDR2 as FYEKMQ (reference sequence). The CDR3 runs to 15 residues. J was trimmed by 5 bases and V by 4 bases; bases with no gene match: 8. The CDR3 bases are TGTGCCAGCAGCTCCCGGCGACGGGGGGACAATGAGCAGTTCTTC. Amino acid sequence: CASSSRRRGDNEQFF.

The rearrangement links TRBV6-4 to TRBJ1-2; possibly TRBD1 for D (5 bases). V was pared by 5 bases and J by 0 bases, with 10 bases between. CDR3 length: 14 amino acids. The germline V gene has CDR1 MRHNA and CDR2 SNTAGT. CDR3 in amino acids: CASSPTVSNYGYTF. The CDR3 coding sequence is TGTGCCAGCAGTCCGACAGTTTCTAACTATGGCTACACCTTC.

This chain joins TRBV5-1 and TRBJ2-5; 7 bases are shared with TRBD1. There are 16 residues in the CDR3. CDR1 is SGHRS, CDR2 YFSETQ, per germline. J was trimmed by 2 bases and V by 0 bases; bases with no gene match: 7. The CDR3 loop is CASSLAGETGQETQYF. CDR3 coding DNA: TGCGCCAGCAGCTTGGCCGGGGAGACAGGGCAAGAGACCCAGTACTTC.